A selection of T cell receptor beta chains follows, all from one sample in a study of blood T cell repertoires in COVID-19. The table came from immunoSEQ multiplex PCR; TCRdb's copy has only in-frame clones and leaves some out. The sample yields approximately 210,000 clones, about 91% seen once. Input material: peripheral blood. These receptors came from a woman in her thirties or forties with acute or convalescent COVID-19. Both conserved end residues are part of each CDR3. The D gene is left open where the match is weak. Rows may omit the clone size; those that give it use once, few, many or a size class.

D	V	J	size	DNA	CDR3
TRBD1	TRBV5-1	TRBJ1-2	.	TGCGCCAGCAGCACTACAGGGGGCGCAGATGGCTACACCTTC	CASSTTGGADGYTF
TRBD1	TRBV27	TRBJ2-6	.	TGTGCCAGCAGTAGGGGGACAGGGGGCCTCTCTGGGGCCAACGTCCTGACTTTC	CASSRGTGGLSGANVLTF
.	TRBV19	TRBJ2-2	once	TGTGCCAGCACATGGGTGGGGCCGAACACCGGGGAGCTGTTTTTT	CASTWVGPNTGELFF
.	TRBV3-1/TRBV3-2	TRBJ1-6	.	TGTGCCAGCAGTCTGGAGGGCCCCCTCCACTTT	CASSLEGPLHF
.	TRBV20-1	TRBJ2-6	.	TGCAGTGCTAGTGACAGGCGCTCTATCGCCAACGTCCTGACTTTC	CSASDRRSIANVLTF
TRBD1	TRBV2	TRBJ1-1	once	TGTGCCAGCAGGCGACAGGGCTCAAGCACTGAAGCTTTCTTT	CASRRQGSSTEAFF
TRBD1	TRBV24-1	TRBJ1-2	.	TGTGCCACCAGTGATACGGGACAGAACTATGGCTACACCTTC	CATSDTGQNYGYTF
TRBD1	TRBV15	TRBJ1-3	.	TGTGCCACCAGCAGAGGCTCATCCCACCAGGGGGCTCTAGGAAACACCATATATTTT	CATSRGSSHQGALGNTIYF
TRBD2	TRBV28	TRBJ2-5	.	TGTGCCAGCAGACTTCGCGGGGGGGCCAAACAGACCCAGTACTTC	CASRLRGGAKQTQYF
.	TRBV5-1	TRBJ1-6	.	TGCGCCAGCAGCTTGTCCCTCGCGGCCAGCTCCTATAATTCACCCCTCCACTTT	CASSLSLAASSYNSPLHF
TRBD1	TRBV4-1	TRBJ2-3	.	TGCGCCAGCAGCCGCGGACAGGGAAGCACAGATACGCAGTATTTT	CASSRGQGSTDTQYF
.	TRBV27	TRBJ1-2	.	TGTGCCAGCAGCCTAGATCAGTATTCCTATGGCTACACCTTC	CASSLDQYSYGYTF
TRBD1	TRBV2	TRBJ1-6	.	TGTGCCAGCAGTGCCGCAGGGGGCGCGACACCCCTCCACTTT	CASSAAGGATPLHF
.	TRBV4-2	TRBJ1-4	.	TGTGCCAGCAGCCAAGAGGGGGGCGGGAGTGAAAAACTGTTTTTT	CASSQEGGGSEKLFF
.	TRBV5-1	TRBJ1-4	.	TGCGCCAGCAGCCCCGAGGGTAATGAAAAACTGTTTTTT	CASSPEGNEKLFF
.	TRBV6-6	TRBJ2-3	.	TGTGCCAGCAGTTACTCCCAGGACAGCCACACAGATACGCAGTATTTT	CASSYSQDSHTDTQYF
.	TRBV2	TRBJ2-5	.	TGTGCCAGCAGTGAAGCGCCCGGGGGGCTATTCAAAGAGACCCAGTACTTC	CASSEAPGGLFKETQYF
.	TRBV18	TRBJ1-1	.	TGTGCCAGCTCACCATACTCGGACAGAGGGAACACTGAAGCTTTCTTT	CASSPYSDRGNTEAFF
TRBD1	TRBV7-9	TRBJ1-2	few	TGTGCCAGCAGCTTTGGACAGGCTAACTATGGCTACACCTTC	CASSFGQANYGYTF
TRBD2	TRBV6-6	TRBJ2-5	once	TGTGCCAGCAAACCACCGGGGGGGCACATTGAGACCCAGTACTTC	CASKPPGGHIETQYF
.	TRBV7-2	TRBJ2-5	.	TGTGCCAGCAGGAGGGACACCGAGACCCAGTACTTC	CASRRDTETQYF
.	TRBV5-4	TRBJ2-1	.	TGTGCCAGCAGCCCCCCGCATGACAGTCACAATGAGCAGTTCTTC	CASSPPHDSHNEQFF
TRBD1	TRBV18	TRBJ1-1	.	TGTGCCAGCTCTCCTGGACAGGCCCCCGGGGGAAATGAAGCTTTCTTT	CASSPGQAPGGNEAFF
.	TRBV6-5	TRBJ1-2	.	TGTGCCACTTCCGGCGGCGCCGGCCATGGCTACACCTTC	CATSGGAGHGYTF
TRBD1	TRBV2	TRBJ1-1	once	TGTGCCAGCACTTTACAGGGGGAAGCTGAAGCTTTCTTT	CASTLQGEAEAFF
.	TRBV4-1	TRBJ1-1	.	TGCGCCAGCAGCCAACCCGGCCGGAGCACTGAAGCTTTCTTT	CASSQPGRSTEAFF
TRBD1	TRBV6-1	TRBJ1-5	.	TGTGCCAGCAGTGACCCGGACAGGGAAGAGGGTCAGCCCCAGCATTTT	CASSDPDREEGQPQHF
TRBD1	TRBV18	TRBJ1-2	.	TGTGCCAGCTCACCCGGGACAGAGCATGGCTACACCTTC	CASSPGTEHGYTF
TRBD1	TRBV5-1	TRBJ1-2	.	TGCGCCAGCAGCTTGGATGGGACAGCCTACTATGGCTACACCTTC	CASSLDGTAYYGYTF
TRBD2	TRBV5-4	TRBJ2-3	.	TGTGCCAGTTCAACCGGGGGGGCCTTAGATACGCAGTATTTT	CASSTGGALDTQYF
.	TRBV6-5	TRBJ1-2	.	TGTGCCAGCAGACGGTCGGGGTCGGGCTATGGCTACACCTTC	CASRRSGSGYGYTF
TRBD1	TRBV5-6	TRBJ1-3	.	TGTGCCAGCAGCCGGACAGGGGGTGGAAACACCATATATTTT	CASSRTGGGNTIYF
TRBD1	TRBV5-1	TRBJ2-5	.	TGCGCCAGCAGCATATTATCCGGGACAGGGGGCGATGGGTATACCCAGTACTTC	CASSILSGTGGDGYTQYF
.	TRBV28	TRBJ2-1	.	TGTGCCAGCAGAGTAAGGGGGAGCTCCTACAATGAGCAGTTCTTC	CASRVRGSSYNEQFF
TRBD1	TRBV4-1	TRBJ2-2	.	TGCGCCAGCAGCCAAGCTACAGGGGGAGCCGGGGAGCTGTTTTTT	CASSQATGGAGELFF
.	TRBV7-2	TRBJ1-1	once	TGTGCCAGCAGCTTAATAGGGGGGAACACTGAAGCTTTCTTT	CASSLIGGNTEAFF
TRBD2	TRBV30	TRBJ2-1	once	TGTGCCTGGAGTGTCGGACTAGCATCCTACAATGAGCAGTTCTTC	CAWSVGLASYNEQFF
TRBD1	TRBV19	TRBJ2-1	.	TGTGCCAGTAGTCCGGGACAGGGGTACAATGAGCAGTTCTTC	CASSPGQGYNEQFF
TRBD1	TRBV28	TRBJ1-2	.	TGTGCCAGCAGTTTAATGATGGCGGACAGGGCCATTGGGGGCTACACCTTC	CASSLMMADRAIGGYTF
TRBD1	TRBV19	TRBJ1-4	.	TGTGCCAGTGGTTCCGGGACAGGGACTGAAAAACTGTTTTTT	CASGSGTGTEKLFF
.	TRBV9	TRBJ1-2	.	TGTGCCAGCAGCGTAGCCCACCTTGGGAGTGGCTATGGCTACACCTTC	CASSVAHLGSGYGYTF
.	TRBV6-5	TRBJ1-2	.	TGTGCCAGCAGTTACTCGAGCCAAGATAACTATGGCTACACCTTC	CASSYSSQDNYGYTF